Below, 17 T cell receptor beta chains from the same sample are listed, as sequenced in a study of T cells in Graves' hyperthyroidism and ophthalmopathy. RNA transcripts gave rise to amplified TCR beta CDR3 regions. First-round RT-PCR of the TCR CDR3 relied on the HTBI primer set. In TCRdb, the multiplex PCR reads were re-called with MiXCR into one record per CDR3 protein. The sample consists of approximately 400,000 distinct CDR3 sequences, approximately 15% of them appearing once. Sample: blood. The receptors stem from an older woman with Graves' hyperthyroidism.

This clonotype has at least ten counts. V is TRBV30 and J is TRBJ2-1; 7 nucleotides line up with TRBD2. CDR1 is GTSNPN, CDR2 SVGIG, per germline (reference sequence). Trimming removed 3 bases from V and 0 bases from J; junction bases left unmatched: 5. The CDR3 has 15 amino acids. DNA of the CDR3: TGTGCCTGGAGCCCACTAGCGACCTCCTACAATGAGCAGTTCTTC. Protein sequence: CAWSPLATSYNEQFF.

A word on this clonotype: Its ends do not fully match the called genes, so a read error is possible. The rearrangement links TRBV11-2 to TRBJ2-1; 8 positions match TRBD2. CDR1 SGHAT and CDR2 FQNNGV come from the germline V gene. The CDR3 spans 14 residues. As DNA, the CDR3 is TGTGCCAGCAGTTTAGGGACTAGTTGGGTTGAGCAGTTCTTC. It codes for CASSLGTSWVEQFF.

The sample holds a few counts of this clonotype. The chain recombines TRBV6-5 with TRBJ1-4; 7 bases line up with TRBD1. The germline gives CDR1 MNHEY, CDR2 SVGAGI. The CDR3 runs 15 residues. V shed 0 bases and J 8 bases; nucleotides not matched to a gene: 6. In DNA, the CDR3 is TGTGCCAGCAGTTACTCTCGCACAGGGGTCGAAAAACTGTTTTTT. Its protein is CASSYSRTGVEKLFF.

This clonotype was found many times. The chain has TRBV18 and TRBJ1-1; D gene unclear. The CDR3 totals 14 residues. CDR1 KGHSH and CDR2 LQKENI come from the germline V gene. Between the trimmed V and J ends, which lost 2 bases and 5 bases, there was a span of 12 bases. CDR3 nucleotides: TGTGCCAGCTCACCAAGGGCGCTGGTGACTGAAGCTTTCTTT. Encoded protein: CASSPRALVTEAFF.

The chain recombines TRBV18 with TRBJ2-2; TRBD2 might be the D (7 bases). V lost 3 bases to trimming and J lost 2 bases, with 13 bases between them. The germline CDR1 and CDR2 sequences are KGHSH and LQKENI. The length of the CDR3 is 16 residues. The chain's CDR3 is CASSPPGGANTGELFF. As DNA, the CDR3 is TGTGCCAGCTCACCCCCTGGGGGGGCAAACACCGGGGAGCTGTTTTTT. Full variable domain (rest looked up from reference TRBV18 and TRBJ2-2): NAGVMQNPRHLVRRRGQEARLRCSPMKGHSHVYWYRQLPEEGLKFMVYLQKENIIDESGMPKERFSAEFPKEGPSILRIQQVVRGDSAAYFCASSPPGGANTGELFFGEGSRLTVL.

This clonotype was observed at least ten times. CDR3 in DNA: TGTGCCATCCAGGCGGGATTTAACACTGAAGCTTTCTTT. Its protein product is CAIQAGFNTEAFF. The chain joins TRBV6-1 to TRBJ1-1; D not certain. Per the germline V gene, CDR1 is MNHNS and CDR2 is SASEGT. The CDR3 contains 13 residues. The V gene lost 10 bases and the J gene lost 2 bases, with 14 bases spanning the gap.

This clonotype was detected ten times or more. This CDR3 reads CASSLGSGLNEQFF. The CDR3 bases are TGTGCCAGCAGTTTGGGGTCAGGGCTTAATGAGCAGTTCTTC. The V gene is TRBV12-3 or TRBV12-4, the J gene TRBJ2-1; maybe TRBD1 (5 bases). Trimming left V 3 bases short and J 7 bases short, with 13 bases between. This CDR3 is built from 14 residues.

This clonotype was seen ten or more times. This chain joins TRBV6-1 and TRBJ2-2; 9 positions match TRBD2. V lost 2 bases and J lost 5; bases outside the gene matches: 6. Germline V gene data show CDR1 as MNHNS and CDR2 as SASEGT. The CDR3 consists of 16 residues. The CDR3, as DNA: TGTGCCAGCAGTGAATTCGGGCTAGCGGGGACCGGGGAGCTGTTTTTT. Translated: CASSEFGLAGTGELFF.

This clonotype occurred many times. V and J are TRBV7-2 and TRBJ2-7; D not certain. The CDR3 length is 13 residues. Germline V gene sequence: CDR1 SGHTA, CDR2 FQGNSA. V shed 7 bases and J shed 8 bases, with 18 bases lying between them. This chain's CDR3 is CASKGAWGGQQYF. The DNA of the CDR3 is TGTGCCAGCAAGGGTGCTTGGGGTGGGCAGCAGTACTTC.

This clonotype was found many times. The chain employs TRBV3-1 and TRBJ2-1; D gene unclear. Germline V gene lookup returns CDR1 LGHDT and CDR2 YNNKEL (reference sequence). V was trimmed by 7 bases and J by 4 bases, leaving 11 bases between them. CDR3 size: 13 residues. In DNA, the CDR3 is TGTGCCAGCACCCCAGGTCCGTACAATGAGCAGTTCTTC. Amino acid sequence: CASTPGPYNEQFF.

This clonotype was seen at least ten times. This chain uses TRBV7-9 with TRBJ2-4; D is perhaps TRBD1 (5 bases). This CDR3 spans 13 amino acids. The V end lost 1 base, the J end lost 10 bases, and 11 bases lay between the germline ends. Germline-derived CDR1 and CDR2 are SEHNR and FQNEAQ (reference sequence). CDR3 bases: TGTGCCAGCAGCTTAGAGGGGCCGCGAATTCAGTACTTC. This translates into CASSLEGPRIQYF.

Only a few counts were recorded for this clonotype. V and J are TRBV7-9 and TRBJ1-2, with a weak D call TRBD1 (5 bases). Per the germline V gene, CDR1 is SEHNR and CDR2 is FQNEAQ (reference sequence). V lost 0 bases to trimming and J lost 6 bases, with 11 bases between them. CDR3 length: 14 residues. CDR3 in amino acids: CASSLARGIDGYTF. CDR3 nucleotides: TGTGCCAGCAGCTTAGCCCGGGGGATCGATGGCTACACCTTC.

This clonotype was detected only a few times. This chain uses TRBV6-1 with TRBJ2-3, with 8 bases fitting TRBD2. The ends lost 5 bases at V and 4 bases at J; junction bases unmatched: 8. Germline V gene sequence: CDR1 MNHNS, CDR2 SASEGT. This CDR3 is built from 15 residues. The CDR3 DNA sequence: TGTGCCAGCAGTCCTGCGGACGGGGGGGCAGATACGCAGTATTTT. This codes for CASSPADGGADTQYF.

This clonotype was observed a few times. The chain is built from TRBV27 and TRBJ2-2; no firm D call. V dropped 8 bases and J dropped 7 bases, with 8 bases sitting between them. Germline assignment: CDR1 MNHEY and CDR2 SMNVEV (reference sequence). This CDR3 contains 11 residues. The CDR3 DNA reads as TGTGCCAGCCGGGTTGACGGGGAGCTGTTTTTT. Translation: CASRVDGELFF.

This clonotype was observed many times. The CDR3 DNA reads as TGTGCCAGCAATCCTGCCGGGACAGGGTCCTACGAGCAGTACTTC. Translated: CASNPAGTGSYEQYF. This chain joins TRBV28 and TRBJ2-7; TRBD1 agrees at 9 bases. Trimming took 7 bases from V and 1 from J; bases not matched to a gene: 8. The CDR3 runs to 15 residues. Per germline, CDR1 MDHEN and CDR2 SYDVKM.

This clonotype came up many times. The CDR3 DNA reads as TGTGCCACCGGCCCCAGAGGTTCCTACAATGAGCAGTTCTTC. Protein sequence: CATGPRGSYNEQFF. This rearrangement joins TRBV24-1 to TRBJ2-1; no clear D gene. This CDR3 comprises 14 residues. Germline CDR1 KGHDR, CDR2 SFDVKD. Trimming cost V 9 bases and J 1 base, with 12 bases left between them.

V is TRBV15 and J is TRBJ1-2; D is possibly TRBD1 (6 bases). The V gene's germline CDR1 is LNHNV and CDR2 YYDKDF (reference sequence). V was pared by 4 bases and J by 2 bases, with 11 bases between. This CDR3 region has 14 residues. Here the CDR3 reads CATSKGGGNYGYTF. CDR3 bases: TGTGCCACCAGCAAAGGGGGAGGGAACTATGGCTACACCTTC.